This entry describes one T cell receptor beta chain. This clonotype has only a few counts. Its target antigen remains unknown. The input lacks base qualities; no much larger clone sits a single base away. This sample was taken from a study of T-cell reconstitution after alpha-beta-depleted transplantation in children (dated by TCRdb to the mid-2010s). With respect to the entire study: Using TCR repertoire profiling, the study followed T-cell immune reconstitution in a quantitative way in children after TCRalphabeta/CD19-depleted allogeneic hematopoietic cell transplantation.

The library was built by means of PCR. Sequenced on an Illumina HiSeq 2500. TCR libraries were prepared with molecular barcoding, using unique molecular identifiers to normalize TCRbeta repertoire quantification. TCRdb handled the public reads itself, with Q25 trimming in fastp and clone calling in MiXCR, and kept productive beta chains. Rows are combined by CDR3 protein, so each entry shows the most common genes and DNA. The sample table lists about 480,000 distinct CDR3 sequences, roughly an eighth of them with a count of one. The leading ten clones occupy 5% to 6% of the sample. The clonotype originates from a human donor who donated a stem cell graft to a child with combined immunodeficiency. The sequencing here drew on PBMCs from the stem cell graft donor, taken from the stem cell graft.

At the DNA level, the sequence is TGCGCCAGCAGCCAAGTCGGGACAGAAGCTAACTATGGCTACACCTTC. Translated, it reads CASSQVGTEANYGYTF. The chain couples TRBV4-3 to TRBJ1-2, and 7 bases in between align with TRBD1. At the junction V is shortened by 1 base and J by 0 bases; bases outside the gene matches: 5. The CDR3, cysteine through phenylalanine, is 16 amino acids long. CDR3 DNA is the only sequence kept; it has 48 bases, read in frame from the first base. The germline V gene provides CDR1 LGHNA and CDR2 YSLEER.